This T cell receptor (beta chain) was obtained from a study of blood T cell repertoires in COVID-19. The ends lost 3 bases at V and 8 bases at J; junction bases unmatched: 11. This CDR3 is 15 amino acids long. CDR1 LGHDT and CDR2 YNNKEL come from the germline V gene (reference sequence). Only in-frame clones appear in the TCRdb table, and some are missing; sequencing was by immunoSEQ multiplex PCR. Of about 54,000 clones listed, roughly nine tenths are singletons. The rearrangement joins TRBV3-1 (or the pseudogene TRBV3-2) to TRBJ1-1, with 8 nucleotides matching TRBD1. The sequenced material came from peripheral blood. The TCR sequence derives from a woman aged 55-70 years with active or convalescent COVID-19. This CDR3 is CASSQATGGKLEAFF. The CDR3 DNA follows: TGTGCCAGCAGCCAGGCAACAGGGGGTAAACTAGAAGCTTTCTTT.